The clone carrying this T cell receptor (beta chain) occurred a few times. Its target is unknown. A much larger clone lies a single base off, so this may be a read error. This record belongs to a study of blood T cells in healthy people across ages. Study-level points and caveats: Among long-lived donors, naive CD4+ cells were more numerous and diversity higher than in aged donors.

The CDR3 sequence is 11 residues long. Germline loops: CDR1 LGHDT, CDR2 YNNKEL (reference sequence). A second PCR, run for roughly 7 to 11 cycles, used a sample-barcoded 5' primer plus a J-beta primer mix. TCRdb redid the calling of the 5' RACE reads with MiXCR, one entry per CDR3 protein. In the table there are over 700,000 distinct CDR3 sequences, roughly 25% of which are singletons. The same data also went into a second study, on T cells of mothers and their children.

The TCR comes from a boy younger than 18 in good health. This chain links TRBV3-1 with TRBJ2-7; no reliable D call. Material for sequencing was blood. The CDR3, as DNA: TGTGCCAGCAGCCACTCCTACGGGCAGTACTTC. Translated: CASSHSYGQYF.